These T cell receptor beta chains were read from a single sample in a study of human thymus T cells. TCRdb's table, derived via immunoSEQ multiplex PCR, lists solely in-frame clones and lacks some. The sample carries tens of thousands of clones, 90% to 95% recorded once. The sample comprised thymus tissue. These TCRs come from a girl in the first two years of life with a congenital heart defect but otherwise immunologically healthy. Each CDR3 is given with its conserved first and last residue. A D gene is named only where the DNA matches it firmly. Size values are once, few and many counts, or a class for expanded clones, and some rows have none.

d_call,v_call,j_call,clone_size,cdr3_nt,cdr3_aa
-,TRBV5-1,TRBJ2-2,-,TGCGCCAGCAGCTTGGTCTTTTCAGGGGAGAGGGCGAACACCGGGGAGCTGTTTTTT,CASSLVFSGERANTGELFF
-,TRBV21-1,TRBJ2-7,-,TGTGCCAGCCTAGCGGACGCCTACGAGCAGTACTTC,CASLADAYEQYF
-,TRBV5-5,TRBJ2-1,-,TGTGCCAGCAGCTTGGGGCCCGGCGCTGAAACTTATGAGCAGTTCTTC,CASSLGPGAETYEQFF
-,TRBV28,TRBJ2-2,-,TGTGCCAGCAGTTTGTGGGGGAACACCGGGGAGCTGTTTTTT,CASSLWGNTGELFF
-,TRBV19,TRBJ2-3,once,TGTGCCAGTAGTATGGCTGGGGGCACAGATACGCAGTATTTT,CASSMAGGTDTQYF
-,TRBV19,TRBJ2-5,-,TGTGCCAGTAGTCCTCTATTGGGGTCGGGGGAGACCCAGTACTTC,CASSPLLGSGETQYF
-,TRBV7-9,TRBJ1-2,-,TGTGCCAGCAGCTTCACCGGGAAGGGCTACACCTTC,CASSFTGKGYTF
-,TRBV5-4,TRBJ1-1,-,TGTGCCAGCAGCGTCGACAGTTTCCCCCACCAGGCTTTCTTT,CASSVDSFPHQAFF
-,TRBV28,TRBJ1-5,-,TGTGCCAGCAGTCCATTTCCCGTTCCCGATGGCAATCAGCCCCAGCATTTT,CASSPFPVPDGNQPQHF
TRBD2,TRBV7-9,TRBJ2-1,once,TGTGCCAGCAGCAGGGGACTAGCGGGAGGAGGTTACAATGAGCAGTTCTTC,CASSRGLAGGGYNEQFF
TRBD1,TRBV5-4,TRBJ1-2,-,TGTGCCAGCAGCTTAGGGACAGGGCGGCTGTATACCTATGGCTACACCTTC,CASSLGTGRLYTYGYTF
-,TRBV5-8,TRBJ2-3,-,TGTGCCAGCAGCTTGGAACCGGTCAGGTCAGATACGCAGTATTTT,CASSLEPVRSDTQYF
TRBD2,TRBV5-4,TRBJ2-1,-,TGTGCCAGCAGCTTGTGGACTAGCGGACCTAACAATGAGCAGTTCTTC,CASSLWTSGPNNEQFF
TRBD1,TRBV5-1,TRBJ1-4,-,TGCGCCAGCAGCTTGTCGACAGGGGAGGGCTTCCGTGATAATGAAAAACTGTTTTTT,CASSLSTGEGFRDNEKLFF
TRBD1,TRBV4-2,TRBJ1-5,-,TGTGCCAGCAGCCAAGATCTTGGGGGACAGGGGGCGCGTAGCAATCAGCCCCAGCATTTT,CASSQDLGGQGARSNQPQHF
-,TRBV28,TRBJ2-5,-,TGTGCCAGCAGTTCGGGGACCCAGTACTTC,CASSSGTQYF
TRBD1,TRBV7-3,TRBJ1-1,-,TGTGCCAGCAGCGAACAGGGGTTGAACACTGAAGCTTTCTTT,CASSEQGLNTEAFF
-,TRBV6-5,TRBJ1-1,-,TGTGCCAGCAAAGGGTTGGGAGTGAACACTGAAGCTTTCTTT,CASKGLGVNTEAFF
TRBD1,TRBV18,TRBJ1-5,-,TGTGCCAGCTCCCTCGACAGGGTCGATCAGCCCCAGCATTTT,CASSLDRVDQPQHF
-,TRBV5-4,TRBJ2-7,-,TGTGCCAGCAGCTTGGAGCCCGGGAGTTTGGGCTACGAGCAGTACTTC,CASSLEPGSLGYEQYF
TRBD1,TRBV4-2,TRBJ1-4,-,TGTGCCAGCAGCCTTGGGACAGAGGGACTGTTTTTT,CASSLGTEGLFF
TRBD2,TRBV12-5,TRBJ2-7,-,TGTGCTAGTGGTTCCCCCCTCTTGGCCTCAGAAGGGAGGGGACTCCACGAGCAGTACTTC,CASGSPLLASEGRGLHEQYF
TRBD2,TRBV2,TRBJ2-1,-,TGTGCCAGCAGTGTAAATCGGGAGGGCCAGGATGAGCAGTTCTTC,CASSVNREGQDEQFF
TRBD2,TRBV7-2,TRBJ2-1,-,TGTGCCAGCAGCCCCCGGACTAGCGGGAGGGCCGGGGGTGAGCAGTTCTTC,CASSPRTSGRAGGEQFF
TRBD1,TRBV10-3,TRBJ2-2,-,TGTGCCATCAGTAAGGGGACAGACACCGGGGAGCTGTTTTTT,CAISKGTDTGELFF
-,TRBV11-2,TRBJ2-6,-,TGTGCCAGCAGCTTAGCGCCAGGGAGAGGGGCCAACGTCCTGACTTTC,CASSLAPGRGANVLTF
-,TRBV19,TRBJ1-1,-,TGTGCCAGTAGTTGGGGACACATGAACACTGAAGCTTTCTTT,CASSWGHMNTEAFF
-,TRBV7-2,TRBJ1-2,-,TGTGCCAGCAGCTTCCTTATGGGACGAGGGGGGGACTATGGCTACACCTTC,CASSFLMGRGGDYGYTF
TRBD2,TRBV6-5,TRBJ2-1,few,TGTGCCAGCAGCCGTGGACTAGCGGGAGACTGTGAGCAGTTCTTC,CASSRGLAGDCEQFF
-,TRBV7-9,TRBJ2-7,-,TGTGCCAGCAGCTTAGTTCCCTACGAGCAGTACTTC,CASSLVPYEQYF
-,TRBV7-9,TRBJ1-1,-,TGTGCCAGCAGCTTAATGAAGGGGATGAACACTGAAGCTTTCTTT,CASSLMKGMNTEAFF
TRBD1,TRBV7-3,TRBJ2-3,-,TGTGCCAGCAGCTTACCGGGACAGGGGGGGACAGATACGCAGTATTTT,CASSLPGQGGTDTQYF
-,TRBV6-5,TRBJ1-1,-,TGTGCCAGCAGCCGCCCCGCTCCCGCTAGTGAAGCTTTCTTT,CASSRPAPASEAFF
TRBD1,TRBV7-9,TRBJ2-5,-,TGTGCCAGCAGCGGCGACAGGGTACGCTTCCAAGAGACCCAGTACTTC,CASSGDRVRFQETQYF
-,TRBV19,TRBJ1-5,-,TGTGCCAGTAGTATGGGTGAGATCTGCCAGCCCCAGCATTTT,CASSMGEICQPQHF
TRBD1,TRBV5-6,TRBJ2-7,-,TGTGCCAGCAGCTTTGGGGACAGGGTCCACGAGCAGTACTTC,CASSFGDRVHEQYF
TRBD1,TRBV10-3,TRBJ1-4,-,TGTGCCATCAGTGAGTCTCGGACAGGGTATGGTAATGAAAAACTGTTTTTT,CAISESRTGYGNEKLFF
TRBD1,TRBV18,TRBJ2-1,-,TGTGCCAGCTCACCACCGAGGGGGCGGGTCGGATGGAATGAGCAGTTCTTC,CASSPPRGRVGWNEQFF
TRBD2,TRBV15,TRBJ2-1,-,TGTGCCACCAGCAGAGATGAAGGACTAGCGGGAGAGTACAATGAGCAGTTCTTC,CATSRDEGLAGEYNEQFF
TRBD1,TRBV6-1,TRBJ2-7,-,TGTGCCAGCAGTGACCCTACCGGGACAGCAGCCTACGAGCAGTACTTC,CASSDPTGTAAYEQYF
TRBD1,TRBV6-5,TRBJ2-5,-,TGTGCCAGCAGTAGAACAGGGGGAGAAGAGACCCAGTACTTC,CASSRTGGEETQYF
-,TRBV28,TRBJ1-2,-,TGTGCCAGTGATTCCCGGCTATATGGCTACACCTTC,CASDSRLYGYTF
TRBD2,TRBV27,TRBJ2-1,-,TGTGCCAGCAGTTTAGAAGCGGGAGTCTACAATGAGCAGTTCTTC,CASSLEAGVYNEQFF
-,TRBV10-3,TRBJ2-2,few,TGTGCCACCAGAAGGGGCACCGGGGAGCTGTTTTTT,CATRRGTGELFF
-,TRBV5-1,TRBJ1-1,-,TGCGCCAGCACCATGGTGGGGAACACTGAAGCTTTCTTT,CASTMVGNTEAFF
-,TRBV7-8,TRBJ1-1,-,TGTGCCAGCAGCTTATATCCAGTTAGCACTGAAGCTTTCTTT,CASSLYPVSTEAFF
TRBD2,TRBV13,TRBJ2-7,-,TGTGCCAGCAGCGCCGCGGGACTAGCAAGTGACGAGCAGTACTTC,CASSAAGLASDEQYF
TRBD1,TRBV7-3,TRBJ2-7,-,TGTGCCAGCAGCCCACAACCGGGACAGGGGGTCCACGAGCAGTACTTC,CASSPQPGQGVHEQYF
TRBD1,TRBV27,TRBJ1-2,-,TGTGCCAGCAGTTTAGCGGACAGGGGAGATGGCTACACCTTC,CASSLADRGDGYTF
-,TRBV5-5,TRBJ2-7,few,TGTGCCAGCAGCTTTGACGGAAAAGAGCAGTACTTC,CASSFDGKEQYF
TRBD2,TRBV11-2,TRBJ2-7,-,TGTGCCAGCAGCTTAGGTATAGCGGGAGGCTCCTCCTACGAGCAGTACTTC,CASSLGIAGGSSYEQYF
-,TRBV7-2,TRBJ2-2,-,TGTGCCAGCAGCTTAGACGGGGAGTCGGTCACCGGGGAGCTGTTTTTT,CASSLDGESVTGELFF
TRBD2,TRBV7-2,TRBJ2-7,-,TGTGCCAGCAGCTTAGCCGGGACTAGCAACGAGCAGTACTTC,CASSLAGTSNEQYF
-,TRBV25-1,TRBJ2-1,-,TGTGCCAGCACAACAGGAGGGCCCGTTAGGAATGAGCAGTTCTTC,CASTTGGPVRNEQFF
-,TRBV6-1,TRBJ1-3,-,TGTGCCAGCAGTGACGGAGTAAGGCAGGAAGGAAACACCATATATTTT,CASSDGVRQEGNTIYF
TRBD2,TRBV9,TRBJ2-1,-,TGTGCCAGCAGCGTAGACGGGAGGGTCCCAAGCTCCTACAATGAGCAGTTCTTC,CASSVDGRVPSSYNEQFF
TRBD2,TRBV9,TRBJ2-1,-,TGTGCCAGCACCCAGGGACTAGTCAATGAGCAGTTCTTC,CASTQGLVNEQFF
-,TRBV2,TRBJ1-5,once,TGTGCCAGCAACGGGGGCGCTGGGTCTAATCAGCCCCAGCATTTT,CASNGGAGSNQPQHF
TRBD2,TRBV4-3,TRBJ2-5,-,TGCGCCAGCAGCCTAGCGGGAGAACGGAAAGAGACCCAGTACTTC,CASSLAGERKETQYF